The 28 T cell receptor beta chains given below trace back to one sample, sequenced in a study of blood T cell repertoires in COVID-19. TCRdb's copy holds only in-frame clones and misses some; the assay was immunoSEQ multiplex PCR. The data hold hundreds of thousands of clones, with about nine tenths observed a single time. Specimen: peripheral blood. Every receptor here comes from a woman aged 25 to 39 with COVID-19, enrolled during active disease.

This rearrangement joins TRBV28 to TRBJ2-1; the match to TRBD1 covers 8 bases. V shed 6 bases, J shed 5 bases, and the junction held 3 bases outside the gene matches. The CDR3 runs to 13 residues. Germline V CDR1 and CDR2: MDHEN, SYDVKM. The CDR3 region is CASSPGGHNEQFF. CDR3 bases: TGTGCCAGCAGCCCAGGGGGCCACAATGAGCAGTTCTTC.

CDR3 sequence: CASSVGTGGSYGYTF. DNA for the CDR3: TGTGCCAGTAGTGTCGGGACAGGGGGAAGCTATGGCTACACCTTC. The chain has TRBV19 and TRBJ1-2; 11 bases map to TRBD1. The trim removed 5 bases at V and 4 bases at J, leaving 6 bases unmatched. The CDR3 sequence is 15 residues long. Germline loops: CDR1 LNHDA, CDR2 SQIVND (reference sequence). Variable domain in full (rest from reference TRBV19 and TRBJ1-2): DGGITQSPKYLFRKEGQNVTLSCEQNLNHDAMYWYRQDPGQGLRLIYYSQIVNDFQKGDIAEGYSVSREKKESFPLTVTSAQKNPTAFYLCASSVGTGGSYGYTFGSGTRLTVV.

The chain has TRBV5-4 and TRBJ1-6; D is unclear. CDR3 length equals 13 residues. Trimming left V 5 bases short and J 7 bases short, with 10 bases between. CDR1 and CDR2 (germline): SGHNT, YYREEE (reference sequence). The CDR3 sequence: CASSLDLNSPLHF. CDR3 in DNA: TGTGCCAGCAGTCTGGACTTAAATTCACCCCTCCACTTT.

Written as DNA, the CDR3 is TGTGCCAGTAGTAGCGGGACAGTGCGGGAGACCCAGTACTTC. This gives the protein CASSSGTVRETQYF. The chain links TRBV19 to TRBJ2-5; TRBD1 is a possible D gene (7 bases). The CDR3 consists of 14 residues. Trimming took off 4 bases at V and 5 bases at J, with 14 bases between the two ends. CDR1 and CDR2 (germline): LNHDA, SQIVND (reference sequence).

The CDR3 bases are TGTGCCAGCAGTCCAATGGAGGCGACTGGGGCCAACGTCCTGACTTTC. Its translation: CASSPMEATGANVLTF. The chain employs TRBV27 and TRBJ2-6; TRBD2 might be the D (5 bases). The germline V gene has CDR1 MNHEY and CDR2 SMNVEV (reference sequence). V was trimmed by 5 bases and J by 2 bases, leaving 13 bases between them. The CDR3 consists of 16 residues.

This clone is a singleton in its sample. The chain links TRBV27 to TRBJ2-2, with 8 bases lining up with TRBD2. Germline V gene sequence: CDR1 MNHEY, CDR2 SMNVEV (reference sequence). Trimming cost V 4 bases and J 0 bases; bases outside gene matches: 10. The CDR3 has 18 amino acids. The CDR3 nucleotides are TGTGCCAGCAGTTACGCTAGCGGGTCAAACGCGAACACCGGGGAGCTGTTTTTT. The encoded protein is CASSYASGSNANTGELFF.

The chain uses TRBV10-2 and TRBJ2-3, with 10 bases fitting TRBD2. Germline trimming cut 7 bases from V and 6 bases from J; bases unmatched to any gene: 10. CDR3 size: 15 residues. In germline, CDR1 is WSHSY, CDR2 SAAADI. The CDR3 spells CASIDGSGGQDTQYF. DNA of the CDR3: TGCGCCAGCATAGACGGTAGCGGGGGGCAGGATACGCAGTATTTT.

V and J are TRBV6-5 and TRBJ1-2; D is ambiguous. V was clipped by 7 bases and J by 5 bases, with 14 bases between them. From germline, CDR1 is MNHEY and CDR2 SVGAGI. The CDR3 has 13 amino acids. In DNA form, the CDR3 reads TGTGCCAGCAAACGGGCGGGCCAGTATGGCTACACCTTC. Translation: CASKRAGQYGYTF.

The chain has TRBV4-3 and TRBJ2-1; D might be TRBD2 (6 bases). V gave up 2 bases and J gave up 2 bases, with 13 bases separating them. CDR1 and CDR2 from the germline V gene are LGHNA and YSLEER. This CDR3 is 16 amino acids long. The CDR3 region is CASSQSGLAAYNEQFF. DNA of the CDR3: TGCGCCAGCAGCCAAAGCGGGCTAGCAGCCTACAATGAGCAGTTCTTC.

The count of this clone is one. V usage is TRBV7-8 and J usage is TRBJ2-5; 11 nucleotides match TRBD2. Trimming cost V 2 bases and J 1 base; bases outside gene matches: 12. This CDR3 has 19 residues. CDR1 is SGHVS, CDR2 FQNEAQ, per germline. The CDR3 is CASSLLGSASGGTQETQYF. CDR3 nucleotides: TGTGCCAGCAGCTTATTAGGGTCGGCTAGCGGGGGGACCCAAGAGACCCAGTACTTC.

The J gene is TRBJ2-2, the V gene TRBV27; tentatively, D is TRBD1 (6 bases). Looked up from germline, CDR1 is MNHEY and CDR2 is SMNVEV (reference sequence). The CDR3 has 16 amino acids. V was clipped by 6 bases and J by 2 bases, with 16 bases between them. The CDR3, as DNA: TGTGCCAGCAGCCCGACCCTGGACAGTAACACCGGGGAGCTGTTTTTT. This encodes CASSPTLDSNTGELFF.

The chain joins TRBV9 to TRBJ2-7; possible D gene TRBD2, 6 bases. CDR3 length: 14 residues. CDR1 is SGDLS and CDR2 is YYNGEE in the germline V gene. Trimming removed 4 bases at V and 4 bases at J, with 15 bases between. CDR3 sequence reads: CASSPHGRGYEQYF. CDR3 in DNA: TGTGCCAGCAGCCCGCACGGACGGGGGTACGAGCAGTACTTC.

This clone was observed once. The gene calls are TRBV6-5 and TRBJ2-7, with D perhaps TRBD1 (5 bases). Germline loops: CDR1 MNHEY, CDR2 SVGAGI. There are 13 residues in the CDR3. V was clipped by 6 bases and J by 5 bases, with 14 bases between them. The CDR3 reads CASSPDIGDEQYF. CDR3 nucleotide sequence: TGTGCCAGCAGCCCGGACATAGGGGACGAGCAGTACTTC.

The chain carries TRBV3-1 (or the pseudogene TRBV3-2) and TRBJ2-1; TRBD2 matches 9 bases. Germline V gene lookup returns CDR1 LGHDT and CDR2 YNNKEL (reference sequence). The CDR3 sequence is 18 residues long. V trimming: 5 bases; J trimming: 9 bases; junction bases outside the gene matches: 20. The CDR3 sequence is CASSTQTLAGVIMGEQFF. CDR3 coding DNA: TGTGCCAGCAGCACTCAAACATTAGCGGGAGTTATTATGGGTGAGCAGTTCTTC.

This chain links TRBV5-4 with TRBJ2-1; TRBD1 matches at 7 bases. Trimming cost V 0 bases and J 0 bases; bases outside gene matches: 0. The CDR3 contains 15 residues. Germline V CDR1 and CDR2: SGHNT, YYREEE (reference sequence). As DNA, the CDR3 is TGTGCCAGCAGCTTGGGGACAGGCTCCTACAATGAGCAGTTCTTC. The encoded protein is CASSLGTGSYNEQFF. Combining the CDR3 with reference TRBV5-4 and TRBJ2-1 gives the whole variable domain ETGVTQSPTHLIKTRGQQVTLRCSSQSGHNTVSWYQQALGQGPQFIFQYYREEENGRGNFPPRFSGLQFPNYSSELNVNALELDDSALYLCASSLGTGSYNEQFFGPGTRLTVL.

The chain links TRBV9 to TRBJ2-3; 7 nucleotides agree with TRBD2. Trimming took 0 bases from V and 2 from J; bases not matched to a gene: 6. The germline gives CDR1 SGDLS, CDR2 YYNGEE. The CDR3 is 16 amino acids. The CDR3 spells CASSVVYGTNTDTQYF. In nucleotides, the CDR3 is TGTGCCAGCAGCGTAGTATATGGGACTAACACAGATACGCAGTATTTT.

This clone was recorded once. J is TRBJ1-1 and V is TRBV27, with a possible D match to TRBD1 (5 bases). The CDR3 consists of 13 residues. Trimming pared 4 bases from V and 6 bases from J, leaving 12 bases between. The germline V gene has CDR1 MNHEY and CDR2 SMNVEV (reference sequence). The CDR3: CASSYGASAEAFF. The CDR3 DNA reads as TGTGCCAGCAGTTATGGGGCGAGCGCTGAAGCTTTCTTT.

CDR3 coding DNA: TGTGCCAGCAGCTTGGTCTACCGGGACAGGGTACCGTGGCAAGAGACCCAGTACTTC. Encoded protein: CASSLVYRDRVPWQETQYF. The J gene is TRBJ2-5, the V gene TRBV7-9; TRBD1 aligns across 9 bases. Trimming at V came to 3 bases and at J to 2 bases, leaving 16 bases not matched to a gene. The CDR3 extends over 19 amino acids. CDR1 SEHNR and CDR2 FQNEAQ come from the germline V gene (reference sequence).

This sequence joins TRBV5-1 and TRBJ1-6; a possible D gene is TRBD1 (5 bases). CDR3 length equals 17 residues. Trimming removed 0 bases from V and 6 bases from J, with 16 bases in between. Per the germline V gene, CDR1 is SGHRS and CDR2 is YFSETQ. The CDR3 DNA is TGCGCCAGCAGCTTGGCCCCAGACAGTCTGCTTAATTCACCCCTCCACTTT. This codes for CASSLAPDSLLNSPLHF.

This clone was counted between two and nine times. This chain uses TRBV5-3 with TRBJ1-1; maybe TRBD1 (5 bases). TRBV5-3 is marked as an open reading frame, function uncertain. Trimming pared 5 bases from V and 5 bases from J, leaving 16 bases between. The length of the CDR3 is 14 residues. In DNA, the CDR3 is TGTGCCAGAAGGTGTGGCCCGCGGGGGACTGAAGCTTTCTTT. Translating gives CARRCGPRGTEAFF.

The J gene is TRBJ1-1, the V gene TRBV28; 8 bases are a match to TRBD1. Germline CDR1 MDHEN, CDR2 SYDVKM. This CDR3 has 14 amino acids. Trimming cost V 5 bases and J 4 bases; bases outside gene matches: 6. CDR3 DNA sequence: TGTGCCAGCAGTATCGGACAGGGAGGCACTGAAGCTTTCTTT. Translated: CASSIGQGGTEAFF.

The CDR3 spells CASSLGQTGNTIYF. CDR3 nucleotides: TGTGCCAGCAGCTTAGGGCAGACAGGAAACACCATATATTTT. This chain uses TRBV7-8 with TRBJ1-3; D not resolved. The CDR3 has 14 residues. V was trimmed by 1 base and J by 4 bases, leaving 8 bases between them. Per germline, CDR1 SGHVS and CDR2 FQNEAQ.

The chain combines TRBV29-1 with TRBJ2-5; D uncertain. Trimming removed 4 bases from V and 5 bases from J, with 11 bases in between. The germline V gene has CDR1 SQVTM and CDR2 ANQGSEA. The CDR3 sequence is 12 residues long. DNA of the CDR3: TGCAGCGTTGTGGCTAGTTTCGAGACCCAGTACTTC. Protein: CSVVASFETQYF.

The count of this clone is one. This CDR3 is CASSIEAGADLNYGYTF. DNA for the CDR3: TGTGCCAGTAGTATTGAGGCAGGGGCCGACCTTAACTATGGCTACACCTTC. V gene TRBV19 combines with J gene TRBJ1-2; tentatively, D is TRBD1 (6 bases). This CDR3 contains 17 residues. The germline CDR1 and CDR2 sequences are LNHDA and SQIVND (reference sequence). Trimming took off 3 bases at V and 1 base at J, with 18 bases between the two ends.

The rearrangement joins TRBV18 to TRBJ1-5, with D possibly matching TRBD1 (5 bases). Trimming stripped 2 bases from V and 6 bases from J, with 20 bases between. Germline assignment: CDR1 KGHSH and CDR2 LQKENI. The CDR3 is made up of 17 amino acids. Here the CDR3 DNA reads TGTGCCAGCTCACCAAGCGGGAGGAGGGCTGGGGGTCAGCCCCAGCATTTT. This encodes CASSPSGRRAGGQPQHF.

This clone was seen only once. The chain recombines TRBV14 with TRBJ1-4; the D gene is possibly TRBD1 (5 bases). The germline V gene has CDR1 SGHDN and CDR2 FVKESK. V was pared by 1 base and J by 7 bases, with 13 bases between. The CDR3 consists of 15 residues. CDR3 in amino acids: CASSQASGLIEKLFF. CDR3 bases: TGTGCCAGCAGCCAAGCGTCAGGGCTAATTGAAAAACTGTTTTTT. Variable domain in full (rest from reference TRBV14 and TRBJ1-4): EAGVTQFPSHSVIEKGQTVTLRCDPISGHDNLYWYRRVMGKEIKFLLHFVKESKQDESGMPNNRFLAERTGGTYSTLKVQPAELEDSGVYFCASSQASGLIEKLFFGSGTQLSVL.

The J gene is TRBJ2-7, the V gene TRBV6-6; perhaps TRBD2 as D (6 bases). CDR3 size: 13 residues. The germline gives CDR1 MNHNY, CDR2 SVGAGI (reference sequence). V lost 5 bases and J lost 6, with 14 bases in between. The CDR3: CASSPRRVAEQYV. DNA for the CDR3: TGTGCCAGCAGTCCTCGGAGGGTCGCCGAGCAGTACGTC.

CDR3 region: CASTSGGEYQETQYF. The CDR3 DNA is TGCGCCAGCACCTCGGGGGGAGAGTACCAAGAGACCCAGTACTTC. The V gene is TRBV5-1, the J gene TRBJ2-5, with TRBD2 matching over 7 bases. The germline V gene has CDR1 SGHRS and CDR2 YFSETQ. The CDR3 consists of 15 residues. With V trimmed by 6 bases and J by 0 bases, 8 bases remained unmatched.